What follows are 14 T cell receptor beta chains derived from one specimen sequenced in a study of T-cell reconstitution after alpha-beta-depleted transplantation in children. Unique molecular identifiers were incorporated when the TCRbeta library was constructed. Via MiXCR, TCRdb re-called the PCR reads, giving one row per CDR3 protein. The sample shows a few hundred thousand distinct CDR3 sequences, about 12% of them seen only once. The input for sequencing was PBMCs from the stem cell graft donor, taken from the stem cell graft. These receptors were collected from a human donor who donated a stem cell graft to a child with combined immunodeficiency.

This clonotype turned up a few times. Because the CDR3 is missing its conserved closing phenylalanine or tryptophan, this is likely a read error. The DNA is omitted, as the CDR3 cannot be located on it reliably, and the CDR3 follows TCRdb's listing. The J gene is TRBJ1-1, the V gene TRBV15; the table's D call, TRBD1, was not checked against the DNA. Per germline, CDR1 LNHNV and CDR2 YYDKDF (reference sequence). The CDR3 totals 14 residues, both ends included. CDR3 amino acids: CATSRDRRGLSPTY.

The V and J genes are TRBV4-3 and TRBJ2-7; 9 bases are a match to TRBD1. The CDR3 sequence is 15 residues long. Trimming at V came to 4 bases and at J to 5 bases, leaving 9 bases not matched to a gene. Germline CDR1 LGHNA, CDR2 YSLEER. CDR3 sequence reads: CASSLTTGGFDEQYF. The CDR3 DNA reads as TGCGCCAGCAGCCTTACGACAGGGGGTTTCGACGAGCAGTACTTC.

This clonotype was seen many times. This chain links TRBV18 with TRBJ2-1; 12 bases match TRBD2. CDR1 is KGHSH, CDR2 LQKENI, per germline. The CDR3 has 14 amino acids. Trimming removed 3 bases from V and 6 bases from J; junction bases left unmatched: 0. The CDR3 spells CASSPTSGSNEQFF. The CDR3 nucleotides read TGTGCCAGCTCACCGACTAGCGGGAGCAATGAGCAGTTCTTC.

The chain recombines TRBV6-1 with TRBJ2-3; 12 positions agree with TRBD2. Trimming at V came to 6 bases and at J to 4 bases, leaving 8 bases not matched to a gene. The germline CDR1 and CDR2 sequences are MNHNS and SASEGT. The CDR3 contains 16 residues. For the CDR3, the DNA is TGTGCCAGCAGCCCCTTAACTAGCGGGGGGCCAGATACGCAGTATTTT. This sequence encodes CASSPLTSGGPDTQYF.

V usage is TRBV6-1 and J usage is TRBJ2-5, with a tentative D call TRBD2 (6 bases). Germline CDR1 reads MNHNS; CDR2 reads SASEGT. Trimming shortened V by 6 bases and J by 1 base, and 9 bases separated the two germline ends. The CDR3 length is 13 residues. CDR3 DNA sequence: TGTGCCAGCAGAGGAGGGAGCCAAGAGACCCAGTACTTC. Protein: CASRGGSQETQYF.

This clonotype appeared a few times. This chain uses TRBV20-1 with TRBJ1-1, with D unclear. CDR3 length: 12 amino acids. V was pared by 5 bases and J by 1 base, with 8 bases between. Germline loops: CDR1 DFQATT, CDR2 SNEGSKA (reference sequence). DNA of the CDR3: TGCAGTGCTCTCTGGGGGAACACTGAAGCTTTCTTT. Its protein product is CSALWGNTEAFF.

The chain recombines TRBV4-3 with TRBJ2-2, with D maybe TRBD2 (6 bases). Trimming took 0 bases from V and 6 from J, leaving 14 bases between them. The CDR3 sequence is 16 residues long. Germline CDR1 reads LGHNA; CDR2 reads YSLEER. In DNA form, the CDR3 reads TGCGCCAGCAGCCAAGATCTACTACGCGGGGCCGGGGAGCTGTTTTTT. Translated: CASSQDLLRGAGELFF.

This clonotype was detected ten times or more. The J gene is TRBJ2-7, the V gene TRBV12-3 or TRBV12-4; D unclear. Trimming took 3 bases from V and 2 from J, leaving 11 bases between them. This CDR3 contains 14 residues. CDR3 amino acids: CASSFTEQPYEQYF. In nucleotides, the CDR3 is TGTGCCAGCAGTTTTACAGAGCAGCCCTACGAGCAGTACTTC.

The table lists this clonotype with many counts. This chain uses TRBV4-2 with TRBJ2-5; 8 bases line up with TRBD2. V was pared by 0 bases and J by 2 bases, with 14 bases of the junction left unmatched. Germline lookup yields CDR1 LGHNA and CDR2 YNFKEQ. The CDR3 totals 19 residues. CDR3 sequence (DNA): TGTGCCAGCAGCCAAGATGGGGCTGGGAGCGGGAGCCTACAAGAGACCCAGTACTTC. Protein: CASSQDGAGSGSLQETQYF.

The chain recombines TRBV5-1 with TRBJ2-3; tentative D call: TRBD2 (6 bases). The V gene's germline CDR1 is SGHRS and CDR2 YFSETQ. CDR3 length: 12 amino acids. Deletions cut 4 bases from V and 15 bases from J, with 18 bases between. The CDR3 nucleotides read TGCGCCAGCAGCCACGAGGCGGGATTTTTATATTTT. Amino acid sequence: CASSHEAGFLYF. Full variable domain (remainder filled in from reference TRBV5-1 and TRBJ2-3): KAGVTQTPRYLIKTRGQQVTLSCSPISGHRSVSWYQQTPGQGLQFLFEYFSETQRNKGNFPGRFSGRQFSNSRSEMNVSTLELGDSALYLCASSHEAGFLYFGPGTRLTVL.

This clonotype has a handful of counts. V gene TRBV7-8 combines with J gene TRBJ2-1, with TRBD2 matching over 11 bases. CDR3 length: 16 amino acids. Germline V gene data show CDR1 as SGHVS and CDR2 as FQNEAQ. V shed 5 bases, J shed 3 bases, and the junction held 6 bases outside the gene matches. The CDR3 coding sequence is TGTGCCAGCAGCCCGGAGACTAGCGGGATCTACAATGAGCAGTTCTTC. This translates into CASSPETSGIYNEQFF.

This clonotype was counted only a few times. The V call is TRBV12-3 or TRBV12-4, the J call TRBJ1-5; no reliable D call. CDR3 length: 13 residues. The ends were cut back, 7 bases at V and 0 bases at J, with 7 bases in the middle. This CDR3 is CASTLNSNQPQHF. CDR3 bases: TGTGCCAGCACCCTTAATAGCAATCAGCCCCAGCATTTT.

The chain has TRBV7-8 and TRBJ1-2, with TRBD1 as a possible D gene (5 bases). V shed 3 bases and J shed 4 bases, with 15 bases lying between them. The CDR3 totals 15 residues. In germline, CDR1 is SGHVS, CDR2 FQNEAQ. This chain's CDR3 is CASSFTPGTGYGYTF. In DNA form, the CDR3 reads TGTGCCAGCAGCTTCACCCCAGGGACGGGCTATGGCTACACCTTC.

J is TRBJ2-1 and V is TRBV7-9; 13 nucleotides agree with TRBD2. Trimming removed 11 bases from V and 5 bases from J; junction bases left unmatched: 3. In germline, CDR1 is SEHNR, CDR2 FQNEAQ (reference sequence). This CDR3 has 13 residues. The CDR3 DNA is TGTGCCGGAGGGACTAGCGGGAACAATGAGCAGTTCTTC. Residues: CAGGTSGNNEQFF.